Reported below is one TCR beta chain. Germline lookup yields CDR1 SGDLS and CDR2 YYNGEE. Trimming removed 4 bases from V and 6 bases from J, with 26 bases in between. This CDR3 comprises 17 residues. This specimen comes from a study of blood T cell repertoires in COVID-19. Study-wide background: COVID-19 samples collected from the United States, Italy and Spain covered acute and convalescent phases. T cells, B-cell-depleted T cells, or PBMCs provided the cDNA or gDNA that served as material.

Sequencing was performed with immunoSEQ multiplex PCR; in TCRdb, only in-frame clones are kept and a portion is missing. The table has roughly 120,000 clones, around 78% seen once; the top ten hold approximately 2.3%. The V call is TRBV9, the J call TRBJ2-7, with a possible D match to TRBD2 (5 bases). The clonotype was recovered from a man aged 25-45 years with acute or convalescent COVID-19. The sequenced material came from peripheral blood. CDR3 sequence: CASSPPCGSQVACEQYF. CDR3 coding DNA: TGTGCCAGCAGCCCACCGTGTGGGAGCCAAGTTGCCTGCGAGCAGTACTTC.